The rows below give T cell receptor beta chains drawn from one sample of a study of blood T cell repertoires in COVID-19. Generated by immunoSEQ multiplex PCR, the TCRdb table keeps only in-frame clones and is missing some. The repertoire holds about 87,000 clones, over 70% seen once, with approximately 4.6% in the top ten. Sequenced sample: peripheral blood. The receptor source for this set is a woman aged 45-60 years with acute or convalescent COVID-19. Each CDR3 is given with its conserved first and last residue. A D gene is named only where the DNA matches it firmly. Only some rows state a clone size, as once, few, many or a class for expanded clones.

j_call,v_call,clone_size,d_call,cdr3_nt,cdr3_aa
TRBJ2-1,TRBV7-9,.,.,TGTGCCAGCAGCTTAGATGATCGCCTAAGGGGCAATGAGCAGTTCTTC,CASSLDDRLRGNEQFF
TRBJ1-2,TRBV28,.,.,TGTGCCAGCAGTCCGGGGGGGGCCTATGGCTACACCTTC,CASSPGGAYGYTF
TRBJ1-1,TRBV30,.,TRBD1,TGTGCCTGGAGTGTACTTCAGGGACAGCCGAACACTGAAGCTTTCTTT,CAWSVLQGQPNTEAFF
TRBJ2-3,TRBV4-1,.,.,TGCGCCAGCAGCTTAGAGGCCAGGGGTAGCACAGATACGCAGTATTTT,CASSLEARGSTDTQYF
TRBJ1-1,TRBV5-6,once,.,TGTGCCAGCAGCCCCATGGCAGACATGAACACTGAAGCTTTCTTT,CASSPMADMNTEAFF
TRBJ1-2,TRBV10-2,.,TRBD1,TGCGCCAGCAGTCCGGGACAGGGCTATGGCTACACCTTC,CASSPGQGYGYTF
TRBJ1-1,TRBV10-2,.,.,TGCGCCAGCGCCGATTACATGAACACTGAAGCTTTCTTT,CASADYMNTEAFF
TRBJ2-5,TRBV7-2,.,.,TGTGCCAGCAGCGAGGTCCCGGAGACCCAGTACTTC,CASSEVPETQYF
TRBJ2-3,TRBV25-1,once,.,TGTGCCAGCACCCCTGCCGGGGGTACGCAGTATTTT,CASTPAGGTQYF
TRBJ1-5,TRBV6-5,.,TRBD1,TGTGCCAGCAGGGAGACAGGGGCGGTCAATCAGCCCCAGCATTTT,CASRETGAVNQPQHF
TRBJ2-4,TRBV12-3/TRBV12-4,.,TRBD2,TGTGCCAGCAGCCGGACTAGCAGGGACATTCAGTACTTC,CASSRTSRDIQYF
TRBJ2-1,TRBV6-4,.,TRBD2,TGTGCCAGCACTCGGGGGGAAATCCATGAGCAGTTCTTC,CASTRGEIHEQFF
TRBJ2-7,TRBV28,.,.,TGTGCCAGCAATTCCGCCGGGACACCCTACGAGCAGTACTTC,CASNSAGTPYEQYF
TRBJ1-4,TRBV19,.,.,TGTGCCAGTAGTTTTAGAGCTAATGAAAAACTGTTTTTT,CASSFRANEKLFF
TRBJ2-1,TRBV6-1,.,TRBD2,TGTGCCAGCAGTGGGAAACTAGCGGGGGGTTCCTATGAGCAGTTCTTC,CASSGKLAGGSYEQFF
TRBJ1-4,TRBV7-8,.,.,TGTGCCAGCAGCCTTTCGGAGCAGGGCTCCGAAAAACTGTTTTTT,CASSLSEQGSEKLFF
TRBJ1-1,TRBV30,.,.,TGTGCCTGGAGTATAGGTCTATCAGGGTTAAAAACTTTCTTT,CAWSIGLSGLKTFF
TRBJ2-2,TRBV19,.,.,TGTGCCAGTAGTATGCGGACTGACGACACCGGGGAGCTGTTTTTT,CASSMRTDDTGELFF
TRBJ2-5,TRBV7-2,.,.,TGTGCTAGCAGCTTAGGCAGACAGGAAGTCAGGGAGACCCAGTACTTC,CASSLGRQEVRETQYF
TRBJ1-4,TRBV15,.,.,TGTGCCACCAGCACTGGAGGTAGACCAACTAATGAAAAACTGTTTTTT,CATSTGGRPTNEKLFF
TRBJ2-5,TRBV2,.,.,TGTGCCAGCAGTGAGGTCCCCGGGACAGGGTCAGCGGGGGGCATTCGGCAGACCCAGTACTTC,CASSEVPGTGSAGGIRQTQYF
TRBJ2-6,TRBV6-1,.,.,TGTGCCAGCAGTGAAGCTAGCTCTGGGGCCAACGTCCTGACTTTC,CASSEASSGANVLTF
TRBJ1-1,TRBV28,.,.,TGTGCCAGCATCCCCACTATGAACACTGAAGCTTTCTTT,CASIPTMNTEAFF
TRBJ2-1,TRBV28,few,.,TGTGCCAGCAGTTTAAGCTTGTACAATGAGCAGTTCTTC,CASSLSLYNEQFF
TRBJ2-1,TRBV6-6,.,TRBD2,TGTGCCAGCATTAATAGCGGGGGGAACAATGAGCAGTTCTTC,CASINSGGNNEQFF
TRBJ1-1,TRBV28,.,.,TGTGCCAGCAGTTTTTACAGGGACACTGAAGCTTTCTTT,CASSFYRDTEAFF
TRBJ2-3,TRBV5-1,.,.,TGCGCCAGCAGCTTGGCAGGGATCGGAGATACGCAGTATTTT,CASSLAGIGDTQYF
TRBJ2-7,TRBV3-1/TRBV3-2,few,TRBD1,TGTGCCAGCAGCCAAGATCCAGGGACAGAATCCTACGAGCAGTACTTC,CASSQDPGTESYEQYF
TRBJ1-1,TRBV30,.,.,TGTGCCTGGACTTCAGGCGTCCTGACTGAAGCTTTCTTT,CAWTSGVLTEAFF
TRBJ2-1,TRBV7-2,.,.,TGTGCCAGCAGCTCCCAGAGGAAGCAGTTCTTC,CASSSQRKQFF
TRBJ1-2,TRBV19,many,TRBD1,TGTGCCAGTACCCGGACAGGGGAGGGCTACACCTTC,CASTRTGEGYTF
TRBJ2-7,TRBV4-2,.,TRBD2,TGTGCCAGCAGCCCCGCGGGGGGCACTACCTACGAGCAGTACTTC,CASSPAGGTTYEQYF
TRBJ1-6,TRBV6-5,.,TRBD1,TGTGCCAGCAGTTACTCAGGAGGGGGCGGTAATTCACCCCTCCACTTT,CASSYSGGGGNSPLHF
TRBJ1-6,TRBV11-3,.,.,TGTGCCAGCAGCTCTCGGCCGGTGGGGGCTTATAATTCACCCCTCCACTTT,CASSSRPVGAYNSPLHF
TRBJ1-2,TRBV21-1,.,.,TGTGCCAGCAGGAAAGGGGTCCGGGACAGGGGGATAATTAACTATGGCTACACCTTC,CASRKGVRDRGIINYGYTF
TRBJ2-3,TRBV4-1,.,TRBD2,TGCGCCAGCAGCCAAACCGGGACTAGCGGGGGGGCTCAGGGAGATACGCAGTATTTT,CASSQTGTSGGAQGDTQYF
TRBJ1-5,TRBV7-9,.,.,TGTGCCAGCGGTCGGGGGGATCAGTATCAGCCCCAGCATTTT,CASGRGDQYQPQHF